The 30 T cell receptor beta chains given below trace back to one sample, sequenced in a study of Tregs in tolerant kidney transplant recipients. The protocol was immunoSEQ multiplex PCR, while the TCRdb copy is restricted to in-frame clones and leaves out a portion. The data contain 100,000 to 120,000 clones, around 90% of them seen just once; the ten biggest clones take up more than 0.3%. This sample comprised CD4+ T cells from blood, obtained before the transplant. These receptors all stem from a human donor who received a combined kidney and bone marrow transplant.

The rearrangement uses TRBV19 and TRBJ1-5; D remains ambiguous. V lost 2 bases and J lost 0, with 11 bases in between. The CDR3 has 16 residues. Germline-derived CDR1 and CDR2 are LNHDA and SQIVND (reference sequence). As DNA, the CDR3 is TGTGCCAGTAGTATATACGGAGGGTTTAGCAATCAGCCCCAGCATTTT. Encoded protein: CASSIYGGFSNQPQHF.

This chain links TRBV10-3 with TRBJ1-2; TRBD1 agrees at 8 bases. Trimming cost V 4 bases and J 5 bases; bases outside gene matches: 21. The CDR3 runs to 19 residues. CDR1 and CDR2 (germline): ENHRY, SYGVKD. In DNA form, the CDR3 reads TGTGCCATCAGTGGAGAGGGCAGGGGGCCTCGCTTTTTAGGGTATGGCTACACCTTC. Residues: CAISGEGRGPRFLGYGYTF.

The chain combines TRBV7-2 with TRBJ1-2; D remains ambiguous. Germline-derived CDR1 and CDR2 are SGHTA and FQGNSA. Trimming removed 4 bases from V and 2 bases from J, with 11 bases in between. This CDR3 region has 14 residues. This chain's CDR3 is CASSSPTQNYGYTF. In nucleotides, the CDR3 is TGTGCCAGCAGCTCACCCACACAGAACTATGGCTACACCTTC.

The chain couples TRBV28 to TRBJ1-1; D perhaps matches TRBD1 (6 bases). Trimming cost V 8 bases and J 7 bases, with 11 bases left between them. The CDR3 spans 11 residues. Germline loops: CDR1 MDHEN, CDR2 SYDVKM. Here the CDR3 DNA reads TGTGCCAGCCAACAGGGAGATGAAGCTTTCTTT. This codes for CASQQGDEAFF.

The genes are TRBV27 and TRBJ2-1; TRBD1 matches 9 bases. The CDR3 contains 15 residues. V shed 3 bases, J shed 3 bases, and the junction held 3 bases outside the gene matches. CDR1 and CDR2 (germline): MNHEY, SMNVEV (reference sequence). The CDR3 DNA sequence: TGTGCCAGCAGTTTGAGACAGGGGGTCTACAATGAGCAGTTCTTC. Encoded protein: CASSLRQGVYNEQFF.

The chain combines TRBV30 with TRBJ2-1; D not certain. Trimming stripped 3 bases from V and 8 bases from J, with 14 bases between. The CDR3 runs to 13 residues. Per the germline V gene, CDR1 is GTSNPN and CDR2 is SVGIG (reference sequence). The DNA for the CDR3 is TGTGCCTGGAGCGGTGACTTTAGGTATGAGCAGTTCTTC. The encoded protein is CAWSGDFRYEQFF.

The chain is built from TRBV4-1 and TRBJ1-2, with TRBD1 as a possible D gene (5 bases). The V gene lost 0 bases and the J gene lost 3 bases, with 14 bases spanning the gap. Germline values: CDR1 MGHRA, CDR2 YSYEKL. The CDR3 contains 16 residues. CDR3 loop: CASSQERGLGHYGYTF. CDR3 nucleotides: TGCGCCAGCAGCCAAGAGAGGGGACTAGGGCACTATGGCTACACCTTC.

CDR3 bases: TGTGCCAGCAGCGTGATAGCGGGAAACTCCTACAATGAGCAGTTCTTC. It encodes CASSVIAGNSYNEQFF. V gene TRBV9 combines with J gene TRBJ2-1; 8 nucleotides match TRBD2. Trimming removed 2 bases from V and 0 bases from J; junction bases left unmatched: 4. The CDR3 contains 16 residues. From germline, CDR1 is SGDLS and CDR2 YYNGEE.

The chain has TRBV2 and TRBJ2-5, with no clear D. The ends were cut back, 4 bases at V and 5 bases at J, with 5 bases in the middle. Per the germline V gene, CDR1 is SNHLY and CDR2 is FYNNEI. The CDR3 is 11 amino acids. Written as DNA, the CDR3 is TGTGCCAGCAGTGCTCCCGAGACCCAGTACTTC. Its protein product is CASSAPETQYF.

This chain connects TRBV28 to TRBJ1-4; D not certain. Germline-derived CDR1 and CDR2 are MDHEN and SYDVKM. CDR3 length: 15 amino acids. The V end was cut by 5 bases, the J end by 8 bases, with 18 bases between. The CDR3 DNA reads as TGTGCCAGCAGTCCCTGGGAGACTTTGGGGGAAAAACTGTTTTTT. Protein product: CASSPWETLGEKLFF.

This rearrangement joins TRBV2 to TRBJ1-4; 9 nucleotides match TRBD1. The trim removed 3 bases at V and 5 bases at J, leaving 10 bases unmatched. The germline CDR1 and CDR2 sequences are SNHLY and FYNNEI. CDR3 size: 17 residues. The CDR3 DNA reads TGTGCCAGCAGTGAGGGACCCACCGGGACAGGGAATGAAAAACTGTTTTTT. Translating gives CASSEGPTGTGNEKLFF.

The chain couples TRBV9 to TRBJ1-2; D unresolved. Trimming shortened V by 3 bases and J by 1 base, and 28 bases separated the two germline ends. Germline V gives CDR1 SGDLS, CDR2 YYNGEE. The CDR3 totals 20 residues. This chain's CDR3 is CASSGPLALTTEKFNYGYTF. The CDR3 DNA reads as TGTGCCAGCAGCGGGCCCTTAGCCCTGACGACGGAGAAATTTAACTATGGCTACACCTTC.

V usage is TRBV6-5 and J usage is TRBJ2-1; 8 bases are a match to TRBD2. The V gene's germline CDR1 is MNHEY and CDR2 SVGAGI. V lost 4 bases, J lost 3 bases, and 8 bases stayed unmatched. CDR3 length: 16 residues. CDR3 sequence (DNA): TGTGCCAGCAGTTTGGGACTAGTCGGCCGCTACAATGAGCAGTTCTTC. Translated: CASSLGLVGRYNEQFF.

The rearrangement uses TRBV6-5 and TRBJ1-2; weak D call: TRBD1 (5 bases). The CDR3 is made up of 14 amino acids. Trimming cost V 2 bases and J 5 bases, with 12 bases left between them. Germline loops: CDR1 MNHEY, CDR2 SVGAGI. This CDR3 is CASSYNGAAYGYTF. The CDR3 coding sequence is TGTGCCAGCAGTTACAATGGGGCGGCGTATGGCTACACCTTC.

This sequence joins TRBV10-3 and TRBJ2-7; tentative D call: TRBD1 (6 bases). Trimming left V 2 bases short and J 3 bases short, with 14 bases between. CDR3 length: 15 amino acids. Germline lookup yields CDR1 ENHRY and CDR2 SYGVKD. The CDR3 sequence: CAISEGQGIIYEQYF. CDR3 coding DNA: TGTGCCATCAGTGAGGGGCAGGGGATTATCTACGAGCAGTACTTC.

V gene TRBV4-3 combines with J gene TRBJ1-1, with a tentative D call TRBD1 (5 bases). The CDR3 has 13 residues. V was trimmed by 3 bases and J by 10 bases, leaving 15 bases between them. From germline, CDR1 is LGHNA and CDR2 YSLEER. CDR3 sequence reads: CASSQTAGQGAFF. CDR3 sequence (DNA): TGCGCCAGCAGCCAGACGGCCGGGCAGGGAGCTTTCTTT.

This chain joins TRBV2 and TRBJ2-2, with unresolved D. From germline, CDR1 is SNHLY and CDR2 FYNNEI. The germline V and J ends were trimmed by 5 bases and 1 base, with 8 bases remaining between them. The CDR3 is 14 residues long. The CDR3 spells CASSLRVNTGELFF. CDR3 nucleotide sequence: TGTGCCAGCAGTTTAAGAGTGAACACCGGGGAGCTGTTTTTT.

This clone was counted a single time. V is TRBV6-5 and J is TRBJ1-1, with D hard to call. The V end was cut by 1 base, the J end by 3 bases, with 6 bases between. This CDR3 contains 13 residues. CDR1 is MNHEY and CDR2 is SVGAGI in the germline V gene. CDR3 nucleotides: TGTGCCAGCAGTTACTTCCGGGACACTGAAGCTTTCTTT. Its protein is CASSYFRDTEAFF.

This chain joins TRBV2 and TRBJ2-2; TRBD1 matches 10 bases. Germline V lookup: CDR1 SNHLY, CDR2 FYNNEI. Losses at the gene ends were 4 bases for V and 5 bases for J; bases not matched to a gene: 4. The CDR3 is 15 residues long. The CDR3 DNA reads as TGTGCCAGCAGTGCTCGGACAGGGGGGACCGGGGAGCTGTTTTTT. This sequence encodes CASSARTGGTGELFF.

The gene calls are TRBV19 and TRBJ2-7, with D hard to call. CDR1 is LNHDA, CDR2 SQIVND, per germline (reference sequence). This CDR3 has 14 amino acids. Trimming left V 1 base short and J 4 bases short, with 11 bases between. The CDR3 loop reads CASSIGGQDYEQYF. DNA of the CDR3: TGTGCCAGTAGTATAGGTGGGCAGGATTACGAGCAGTACTTC.

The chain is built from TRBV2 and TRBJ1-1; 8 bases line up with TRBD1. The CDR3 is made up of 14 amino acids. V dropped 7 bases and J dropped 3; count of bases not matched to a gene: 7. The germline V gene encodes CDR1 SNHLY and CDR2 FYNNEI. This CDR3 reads CASIARGQDTEAFF. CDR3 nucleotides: TGTGCCAGCATAGCCAGGGGGCAGGACACTGAAGCTTTCTTT.

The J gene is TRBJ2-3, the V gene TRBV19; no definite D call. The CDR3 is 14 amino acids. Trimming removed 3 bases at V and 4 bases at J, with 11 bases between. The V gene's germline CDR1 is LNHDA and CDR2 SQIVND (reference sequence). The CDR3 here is CASSIYGSPDTQYF. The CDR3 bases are TGTGCCAGTAGTATTTACGGGTCACCAGATACGCAGTATTTT.

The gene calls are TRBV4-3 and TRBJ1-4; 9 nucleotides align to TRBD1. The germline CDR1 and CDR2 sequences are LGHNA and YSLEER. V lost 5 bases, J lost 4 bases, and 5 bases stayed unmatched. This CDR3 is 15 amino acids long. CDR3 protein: CASSSQGANNEKLFF. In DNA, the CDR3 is TGCGCCAGCAGCTCACAGGGGGCTAATAATGAAAAACTGTTTTTT.

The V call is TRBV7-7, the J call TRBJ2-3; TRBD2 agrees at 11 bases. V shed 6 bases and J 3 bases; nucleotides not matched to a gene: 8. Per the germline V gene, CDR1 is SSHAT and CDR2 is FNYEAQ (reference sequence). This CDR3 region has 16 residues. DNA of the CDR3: TGTGCCAGCAGTCGACTAGCGGGATCGGGAACAGATACGCAGTATTTT. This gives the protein CASSRLAGSGTDTQYF.

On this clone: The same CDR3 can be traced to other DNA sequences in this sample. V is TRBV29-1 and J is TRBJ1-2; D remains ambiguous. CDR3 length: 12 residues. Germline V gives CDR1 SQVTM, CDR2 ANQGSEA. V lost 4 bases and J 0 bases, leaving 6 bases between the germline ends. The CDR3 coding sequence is TGCAGCGTTGCAGGCTCTAACTATGGCTACACCTTC. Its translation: CSVAGSNYGYTF.

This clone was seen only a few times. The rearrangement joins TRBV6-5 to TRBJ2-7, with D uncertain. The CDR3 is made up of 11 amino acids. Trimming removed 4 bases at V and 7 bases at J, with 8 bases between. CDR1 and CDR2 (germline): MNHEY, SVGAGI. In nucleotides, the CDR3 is TGTGCCAGCAGTTCCCCCGTAGAGCAGTACTTC. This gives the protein CASSSPVEQYF.

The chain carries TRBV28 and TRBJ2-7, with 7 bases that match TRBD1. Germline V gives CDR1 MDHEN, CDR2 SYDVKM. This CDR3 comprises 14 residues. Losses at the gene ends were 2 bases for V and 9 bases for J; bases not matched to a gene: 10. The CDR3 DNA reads TGTGCCAGCAGTTTAATAGGACAGGCGAGGGGGCAGTACTTC. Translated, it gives CASSLIGQARGQYF. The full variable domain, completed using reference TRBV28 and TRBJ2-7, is DVKVTQSSRYLVKRTGEKVFLECVQDMDHENMFWYRQDPGLGLRLIYFSYDVKMKEKGDIPEGYSVSREKKERFSLILESASTNQTSMYLCASSLIGQARGQYFGPGTRLTVT.

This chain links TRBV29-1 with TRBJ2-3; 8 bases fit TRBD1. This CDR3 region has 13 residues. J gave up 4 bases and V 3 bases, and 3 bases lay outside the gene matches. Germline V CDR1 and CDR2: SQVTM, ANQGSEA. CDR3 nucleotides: TGCAGCGTTGACAGGGGGCAAGCAGATACGCAGTATTTT. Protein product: CSVDRGQADTQYF.

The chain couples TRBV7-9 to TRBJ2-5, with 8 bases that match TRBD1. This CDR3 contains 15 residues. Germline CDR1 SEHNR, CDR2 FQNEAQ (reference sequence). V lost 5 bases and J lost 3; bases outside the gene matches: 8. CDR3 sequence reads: CASSHSRTGKETQYF. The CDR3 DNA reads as TGTGCCAGCAGCCACTCCCGGACAGGGAAAGAGACCCAGTACTTC. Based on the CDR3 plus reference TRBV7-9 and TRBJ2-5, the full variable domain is DTGVSQNPRHKITKRGQNVTFRCDPISEHNRLYWYRQTLGQGPEFLTYFQNEAQLEKSRLLSDRFSAERPKGSFSTLEIQRTEQGDSAMYLCASSHSRTGKETQYFGPGTRLLVL.

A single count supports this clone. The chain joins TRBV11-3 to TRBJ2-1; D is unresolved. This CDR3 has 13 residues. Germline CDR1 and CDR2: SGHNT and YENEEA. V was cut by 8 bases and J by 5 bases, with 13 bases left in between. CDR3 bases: TGTGCCAGCTCCAGACCGGAGCACAATGAGCAGTTCTTC. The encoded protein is CASSRPEHNEQFF.